These 19 T cell receptor beta chains originate from one sample sequenced in a study of blood T cells in healthy people across ages. Next came a second PCR, run for roughly 6 to 11 cycles, which used a sample-barcoded 5' primer along with a J-beta primer mix. TCRdb called the 5' RACE reads again in MiXCR, with one record for every CDR3 protein. The sample lists some 1.5 million distinct CDR3 sequences; roughly two fifths were seen once. What was sequenced was blood. The receptors derive from a woman aged 18-29 years in good health.

The CDR3 DNA sequence: TGTGCCAGCAGTACGGGGTCCCACGAGCAGTACTTC. Translation gives CASSTGSHEQYF. The chain links TRBV27 to TRBJ2-7; D is possibly TRBD2 (5 bases). The CDR3 consists of 12 residues. The V gene's germline CDR1 is MNHEY and CDR2 SMNVEV (reference sequence). Trimming removed 5 bases from V and 5 bases from J, with 10 bases in between.

The genes are TRBV12-3 or TRBV12-4 and TRBJ2-7; D might be TRBD1 (5 bases). CDR3 length equals 14 residues. Trimming cost V 8 bases and J 3 bases, with 17 bases left between them. The CDR3: CASGRQSRNYEQYF. The DNA for the CDR3 is TGTGCCAGCGGACGACAGTCGAGAAACTACGAGCAGTACTTC.

V usage is TRBV29-1 and J usage is TRBJ2-1, with D hard to call. CDR1 is SQVTM, CDR2 ANQGSEA, per germline. Deletions cut 2 bases from V and 1 base from J, with 9 bases between. The CDR3 is 14 residues long. The CDR3 coding sequence is TGCAGCGTTGAATTGGAGAGGTCCTACAATGAGCAGTTCTTC. This translates into CSVELERSYNEQFF.

V usage is TRBV12-3 or TRBV12-4 and J usage is TRBJ2-1; D ambiguous. The CDR3 has 17 residues. V was pared by 4 bases and J by 0 bases, with 16 bases between. The CDR3, as DNA: TGTGCCAGCAGTTCCCCTAGAGATCTTAGCTCCTACAATGAGCAGTTCTTC. Its protein product is CASSSPRDLSSYNEQFF.

At least ten counts were recorded for this clonotype. This sequence joins TRBV7-2 and TRBJ1-1; D is unresolved. With 5 bases removed from V and 2 bases from J, the gap between germline ends came to 9 bases. This CDR3 is built from 13 residues. Germline CDR1 is SGHTA and CDR2 is FQGNSA. The CDR3 loop reads CASSRQSNTEAFF. CDR3 in DNA: TGTGCCAGCAGCCGCCAGAGTAACACTGAAGCTTTCTTT.

The chain is built from TRBV28 and TRBJ2-7; D is possibly TRBD2 (6 bases). This CDR3 contains 15 residues. The V gene lost 4 bases and the J gene lost 3 bases, with 16 bases spanning the gap. Germline CDR1 reads MDHEN; CDR2 reads SYDVKM. CDR3 DNA: TGTGCCAGCAGTTCGCGGAGGGGCATAAACTACGAGCAGTACTTC. Translation gives CASSSRRGINYEQYF.

The rearrangement uses TRBV29-1 and TRBJ2-1; 16 nucleotides align to TRBD2. The CDR3 runs 20 residues. Per the germline V gene, CDR1 is SQVTM and CDR2 is ANQGSEA. V lost 1 base and J lost 0; bases outside the gene matches: 9. CDR3 sequence (DNA): TGCAGCGTTGAAGGGGGCTCCGGGACTAGCGGGAGGGGCTCCTACAATGAGCAGTTCTTC. Amino acid sequence: CSVEGGSGTSGRGSYNEQFF.

This clonotype has just a few counts. V gene TRBV4-3 combines with J gene TRBJ2-5; D uncertain. The V and J ends lost 6 bases and 8 bases respectively, with 16 bases between them. Germline CDR1 reads LGHNA; CDR2 reads YSLEER. The CDR3 is 13 amino acids. CDR3 bases: TGCGCCAGCAGTCAAACCATCGGTCCAACCCAGTACTTC. Its translation: CASSQTIGPTQYF.

The rearrangement joins TRBV12-3 or TRBV12-4 to TRBJ1-6; the D is unclear. The V gene lost 6 bases and the J gene lost 7 bases, with 13 bases spanning the gap. The CDR3 has 14 amino acids. CDR3 in DNA: TGTGCCAGCAGACCGGACGGCGGAAATTCACCCCTCCACTTT. Its translation is CASRPDGGNSPLHF.

The J gene is TRBJ2-3, the V gene TRBV3-1; D not resolved. Germline-derived CDR1 and CDR2 are LGHDT and YNNKEL (reference sequence). V was shortened by 1 base and J by 4 bases, with 12 bases between the two germline ends. This CDR3 spans 15 amino acids. The CDR3 spells CASSQVGPPPDTQYF. The CDR3 nucleotides are TGTGCCAGCAGCCAAGTTGGCCCCCCCCCAGATACGCAGTATTTT.

This clonotype has only a few counts. CDR3: CASSQDRLGHLYGYTF. Written as DNA, the CDR3 is TGCGCCAGCAGCCAAGATAGGTTGGGCCACCTCTATGGCTACACCTTC. The chain combines TRBV4-3 with TRBJ1-2; no clear D. V lost 0 bases and J 4 bases, leaving 15 bases between the germline ends. The CDR3 has 16 residues. Germline V gene data show CDR1 as LGHNA and CDR2 as YSLEER.

The chain carries TRBV7-9 and TRBJ2-1; TRBD2 matches at 9 bases. Per the germline V gene, CDR1 is SEHNR and CDR2 is FQNEAQ (reference sequence). This CDR3 comprises 15 residues. Unmatched junction bases numbered 10, after V lost 5 bases and J lost 8 bases. The DNA of the CDR3 is TGTGCCAGCAGCGGAAATAGCGGGGGCTCCTATGAGCAGTTCTTC. Its translation: CASSGNSGGSYEQFF.

The chain is built from TRBV10-3 and TRBJ2-1; 14 bases are shared with TRBD2. Germline CDR1 ENHRY, CDR2 SYGVKD. This CDR3 comprises 19 residues. Trimming removed 8 bases from V and 0 bases from J; junction bases left unmatched: 12. The CDR3 nucleotides read TGTGCCATCGGGGGAGGGACTAGCGGGGGTCCATACTCCTACAATGAGCAGTTCTTC. Translation: CAIGGGTSGGPYSYNEQFF.

The chain carries TRBV27 and TRBJ1-4; a weak D match, TRBD1 (5 bases). V was trimmed by 4 bases and J by 7 bases, leaving 16 bases between them. CDR3 size: 15 residues. Germline V lookup: CDR1 MNHEY, CDR2 SMNVEV (reference sequence). CDR3: CASSSLRGAGEKLFF. As DNA, the CDR3 is TGTGCCAGCAGTTCCCTGAGAGGGGCGGGTGAAAAACTGTTTTTT.

This clonotype was found many times. The rearrangement uses TRBV27 and TRBJ2-7; D remains unclear. The germline gives CDR1 MNHEY, CDR2 SMNVEV (reference sequence). This CDR3 has 12 amino acids. V gave up 6 bases and J gave up 4 bases, with 10 bases separating them. CDR3 sequence reads: CASSRHPYEQYF. DNA for the CDR3: TGTGCCAGCAGCCGTCACCCTTACGAGCAGTACTTC.

The chain uses TRBV19 and TRBJ1-1, with D perhaps matching TRBD1 (6 bases). V lost 3 bases, J lost 6 bases, and 17 bases lay in between. Germline CDR1 reads LNHDA; CDR2 reads SQIVND (reference sequence). This CDR3 comprises 15 residues. The CDR3 bases are TGTGCCAGTAGTATTAGACAGGCGTCCGGCTCTGAAGCTTTCTTT. Its translation: CASSIRQASGSEAFF.

This clonotype came up a few times. This rearrangement joins TRBV5-1 to TRBJ2-3; 7 nucleotides line up with TRBD2. The CDR3 is 19 amino acids. In germline, CDR1 is SGHRS, CDR2 YFSETQ. V lost 0 bases to trimming and J lost 2 bases; unmatched junction nucleotides: 15. CDR3 protein: CASSLALASGYKYTDTQYF. CDR3 DNA: TGCGCCAGCAGCTTGGCCTTGGCTAGCGGATACAAGTACACAGATACGCAGTATTTT.

The chain links TRBV5-1 to TRBJ1-1; D is unresolved. The germline V gene has CDR1 SGHRS and CDR2 YFSETQ. Between the trimmed V and J ends, which lost 3 bases and 1 base, there was a span of 13 bases. This CDR3 has 15 amino acids. In nucleotides, the CDR3 is TGCGCCAGCAGCTGGGATGGTTTTGCGAACACTGAAGCTTTCTTT. Its protein product is CASSWDGFANTEAFF.

This clonotype was counted a few times. J is TRBJ2-1 and V is TRBV20-1; either TRBD1 or TRBD2 may supply D (5 bases each). V was trimmed by 3 bases and J by 5 bases, leaving 17 bases between them. The V gene's germline CDR1 is DFQATT and CDR2 SNEGSKA (reference sequence). The CDR3 is 15 residues long. The CDR3 DNA follows: TGCAGTGCTAGTGTCGGGGCAGCCTTTGACAATGAGCAGTTCTTC. Amino acids: CSASVGAAFDNEQFF.